This T cell receptor (beta chain) was captured in a study of T cell responses to AZD1222 COVID-19 vaccine. CDR1 is SGHTA, CDR2 FQGNSA, per germline. The CDR3 has 18 amino acids. The ends were cut back, 1 base at V and 0 bases at J, with 16 bases in the middle. Sequencing was performed with immunoSEQ multiplex PCR; in TCRdb, only in-frame clones are kept and a portion is missing. The table lists about 190,000 clones, about 87% of them singletons. This chain joins TRBV7-2 and TRBJ1-3, with D maybe TRBD1 (5 bases). The TCR sequence derives from an adult in good health. The sequenced sample was peripheral blood, obtained on day 0 of MenACWY control vaccination. CDR3 DNA sequence: TGTGCCAGCAGCTTAGGAGGTCGGGGCATGAACTCTGGAAACACCATATATTTT. Translated: CASSLGGRGMNSGNTIYF.